This entry lists 28 T cell receptor beta chains sequenced from one sample in a study of blood T cell repertoires in COVID-19 (dated by TCRdb to the early 2020s). Receptors were amplified or captured by the immunoSEQ multiplex PCR assay. TCRdb mirrors the immuneACCESS table, restricted to in-frame sequences. Some clones are absent from its copies; in checked studies, under half trace to an unresolved V gene, and the reason for the others is unknown. Here the sample has 310,000 or so clones; 70% to 90% occur a single time. The ten largest make up approximately 5.2% of the sample. Sequencing was carried out using PBMCs or T cells enriched from blood (not recorded which). The receptors were gathered from a woman in her 30s who had recovered from COVID-19.

V usage is TRBV6-5 and J usage is TRBJ1-1; 8 positions agree with TRBD1. With 5 bases clipped from V and 5 bases from J, the junction kept 10 bases outside the gene matches. The CDR3 runs to 15 residues. Germline CDR1 reads MNHEY; CDR2 reads SVGAGI. CDR3 in DNA: TGTGCCAGCAGTCCGCGGACAGGGAGGGGAACTGAAGCTTTCTTT. This codes for CASSPRTGRGTEAFF.

This sequence joins TRBV7-6 and TRBJ2-7; tentatively, D is TRBD1 (7 bases). The CDR3 runs 14 residues. The V gene's germline CDR1 is SGHVS and CDR2 FNYEAQ. V was clipped by 3 bases and J by 5 bases, with 14 bases between them. In DNA form, the CDR3 reads TGTGCCAGCAGCTTTCAGGGGGGCTTGGACGAGCAGTACTTC. Encoded protein: CASSFQGGLDEQYF.

The chain combines TRBV5-1 with TRBJ1-1; 7 bases map to TRBD1. This CDR3 region has 14 residues. Germline V gene data show CDR1 as SGHRS and CDR2 as YFSETQ. J gave up 4 bases and V 0 bases, and 3 bases lay outside the gene matches. The CDR3 region has the DNA TGCGCCAGCAGCTTGGCAGGGGGGAGCACTGAAGCTTTCTTT. Its protein is CASSLAGGSTEAFF.

The gene calls are TRBV9 and TRBJ2-1; D may be TRBD2 (6 bases). Germline V gene data show CDR1 as SGDLS and CDR2 as YYNGEE. The CDR3 length is 16 residues. V was trimmed by 2 bases and J by 5 bases, leaving 17 bases between them. The CDR3 spells CASSVGPGGANNEQFF. The CDR3 DNA is TGTGCCAGCAGCGTCGGACCCGGGGGAGCCAACAATGAGCAGTTCTTC.

The chain combines TRBV5-4 with TRBJ1-2, with D possibly being TRBD1 (5 bases). CDR3 length equals 15 residues. Germline CDR1 and CDR2: SGHNT and YYREEE (reference sequence). Deletions cut 4 bases from V and 1 base from J, with 14 bases between. CDR3 residues: CASSPRGGDNYGYTF. In DNA form, the CDR3 reads TGTGCCAGCAGCCCCCGGGGGGGGGATAACTATGGCTACACCTTC.

The genes are TRBV7-2 and TRBJ2-3, with 13 positions matching TRBD2. J lost 6 bases, V lost 8 bases, and 5 bases had no gene match. Germline CDR1 SGHTA, CDR2 FQGNSA. The CDR3 has 14 amino acids. The CDR3 loop reads CASRTSGGPDTQYF. The CDR3 nucleotides are TGTGCCAGCCGGACTAGCGGGGGCCCCGATACGCAGTATTTT.

The chain is built from TRBV9 and TRBJ1-4, with TRBD1 identical over 10 bases. Losses at the gene ends were 3 bases for V and 0 bases for J; bases not matched to a gene: 2. This CDR3 is 16 amino acids long. Looked up from germline, CDR1 is SGDLS and CDR2 is YYNGEE. The CDR3 DNA is TGTGCCAGCAGCGAGGGACAGGGGCCAACTAATGAAAAACTGTTTTTT. Translation gives CASSEGQGPTNEKLFF.

The chain employs TRBV18 and TRBJ1-3; weak D call: TRBD1 (6 bases). This CDR3 is built from 17 residues. The germline V gene has CDR1 KGHSH and CDR2 LQKENI. Trimming took 5 bases from V and 2 from J, leaving 19 bases between them. The CDR3 loop reads CASSATGTPNAGNTIYF. Here the CDR3 DNA reads TGTGCCAGCTCAGCAACCGGGACACCTAACGCTGGAAACACCATATATTTT. The full variable domain, completed using reference TRBV18 and TRBJ1-3, is NAGVMQNPRHLVRRRGQEARLRCSPMKGHSHVYWYRQLPEEGLKFMVYLQKENIIDESGMPKERFSAEFPKEGPSILRIQQVVRGDSAAYFCASSATGTPNAGNTIYFGEGSWLTVV.

The J gene is TRBJ2-3, the V gene TRBV18; 12 bases match TRBD2. There are 15 residues in the CDR3. Germline assignment: CDR1 KGHSH and CDR2 LQKENI. The V segment lost 8 bases and the J segment 8 bases; nucleotides outside the gene matches: 11. CDR3 region: CASEATSGGGGTQYF. DNA for the CDR3: TGTGCCAGCGAGGCGACTAGCGGGGGTGGTGGTACGCAGTATTTT.

CDR3 nucleotides: TGCGCCAGCAGTGAGTCGTGGGGGAGACAGGGATGGGATCGTGATCAGCCCCAGCATTTT. This gives the protein CASSESWGRQGWDRDQPQHF. V is TRBV10-2 and J is TRBJ1-5; 7 bases match TRBD1. The germline V gene encodes CDR1 WSHSY and CDR2 SAAADI. This CDR3 spans 20 amino acids. The V segment lost 0 bases and the J segment 5 bases; nucleotides outside the gene matches: 19.

The V call is TRBV5-1, the J call TRBJ1-6; TRBD1 is a possible D gene (6 bases). V gave up 7 bases and J gave up 7 bases, with 12 bases separating them. Germline V gene data show CDR1 as SGHRS and CDR2 as YFSETQ. The CDR3 runs 13 residues. The CDR3 bases are TGCGCCAGCTCACAGGGACTAAATTCACCCCTCCACTTT. Amino acid sequence: CASSQGLNSPLHF.

This clone was detected once. The chain is built from TRBV6-5 and TRBJ1-1; the D gene is possibly TRBD1 (5 bases). Germline CDR1 reads MNHEY; CDR2 reads SVGAGI. V lost 0 bases to trimming and J lost 4 bases, with 12 bases between them. CDR3 length: 15 residues. Here the CDR3 reads CASSYSVQGSTEAFF. DNA of the CDR3: TGTGCCAGCAGTTACTCGGTTCAGGGCAGCACTGAAGCTTTCTTT.

The sample holds a few counts of this clone. Within the sample, other DNA sequences also encode this same CDR3. V is TRBV9 and J is TRBJ2-2; D remains unclear. V gave up 0 bases and J gave up 0 bases, with 6 bases separating them. This CDR3 spans 15 amino acids. Germline V gives CDR1 SGDLS, CDR2 YYNGEE. The CDR3 sequence is CASSVGPPNTGELFF. CDR3 in DNA: TGTGCCAGCAGCGTAGGGCCGCCGAACACCGGGGAGCTGTTTTTT.

The chain joins TRBV11-3 to TRBJ2-7; 7 bases fit TRBD1. This CDR3 has 14 residues. Germline assignment: CDR1 SGHNT and CDR2 YENEEA. The ends lost 5 bases at V and 6 bases at J; junction bases unmatched: 10. The CDR3 spells CASSARTGVGEQYF. The DNA for the CDR3 is TGTGCCAGCAGCGCAAGGACAGGTGTCGGCGAGCAGTACTTC.

The J gene is TRBJ1-2, the V gene TRBV12-5, with D maybe TRBD1 (6 bases). CDR1 and CDR2 from the germline V gene are LGHNT and FRNRAP. The V end lost 0 bases, the J end lost 3 bases, and 14 bases lay between the germline ends. The CDR3 has 16 residues. CDR3 in DNA: TGTGCTAGTGGTTTGGTTCTCGGACAGAGTGACTATGGCTACACCTTC. Amino acid sequence: CASGLVLGQSDYGYTF.

This chain uses TRBV19 with TRBJ1-1, with a possible D match to TRBD1 (5 bases). The CDR3 length is 13 residues. The germline V gene has CDR1 LNHDA and CDR2 SQIVND (reference sequence). The V end lost 6 bases, the J end lost 5 bases, and 13 bases lay between the germline ends. CDR3 bases: TGTGCCAGTAGGGGAGGCAGGGCGACTGAAGCTTTCTTT. Its translation: CASRGGRATEAFF.

This chain joins TRBV7-9 and TRBJ2-5, with TRBD2 matching 7 bases. The J segment lost 4 bases and the V segment lost 2 bases, leaving 10 bases of the junction unmatched. The germline CDR1 and CDR2 sequences are SEHNR and FQNEAQ (reference sequence). CDR3 length: 16 residues. The CDR3 DNA reads TGTGCCAGCAGCTTAACGGGGGGAGAGATGGCAGAGACCCAGTACTTC. Amino acid sequence: CASSLTGGEMAETQYF.

V usage is TRBV10-3 and J usage is TRBJ1-1; D is unclear. From germline, CDR1 is ENHRY and CDR2 SYGVKD. The CDR3 extends over 12 amino acids. V lost 10 bases and J 3 bases, leaving 12 bases between the germline ends. The CDR3 coding sequence is TGTGCCACCGGTTGGTACGACACTGAAGCTTTCTTT. It codes for CATGWYDTEAFF.

V gene TRBV7-8 combines with J gene TRBJ2-7, with D unresolved. V shed 9 bases and J shed 2 bases, with 14 bases lying between them. The CDR3 has 13 amino acids. Germline V gives CDR1 SGHVS, CDR2 FQNEAQ. The CDR3 nucleotides are TGTGCCAGTCGAGGCGGCAGAGCCTACGAGCAGTACTTC. This sequence encodes CASRGGRAYEQYF.

The chain recombines TRBV5-6 with TRBJ1-1, with 11 bases fitting TRBD1. With V trimmed by 4 bases and J by 5 bases, 7 bases remained unmatched. This CDR3 is 15 amino acids long. Germline-derived CDR1 and CDR2 are SGHDT and YYEEEE. The CDR3 protein is CASSTPGTGGTEAFF. DNA for the CDR3: TGTGCCAGCAGCACCCCCGGGACAGGGGGGACTGAAGCTTTCTTT.

V and J are TRBV29-1 and TRBJ1-4; D remains unclear. This CDR3 has 13 residues. CDR1 is SQVTM and CDR2 is ANQGSEA in the germline V gene. Trimming removed 7 bases from V and 7 bases from J, with 16 bases in between. The chain's CDR3 is CSAIRGLSEKLFF. CDR3 DNA sequence: TGCAGCGCAATCCGGGGTTTGAGTGAAAAACTGTTTTTT.

The chain combines TRBV19 with TRBJ1-5, with D maybe TRBD1 (6 bases). Trimming stripped 6 bases from V and 3 bases from J, with 18 bases between. The CDR3 runs 16 residues. Germline CDR1 reads LNHDA; CDR2 reads SQIVND (reference sequence). The DNA for the CDR3 is TGTGCCAGTAGCCAAGGAAGGGGGTTTTTCAATCAGCCCCAGCATTTT. This translates into CASSQGRGFFNQPQHF. Using reference TRBV19 and TRBJ1-5 for the parts outside the CDR3, the full variable domain is DGGITQSPKYLFRKEGQNVTLSCEQNLNHDAMYWYRQDPGQGLRLIYYSQIVNDFQKGDIAEGYSVSREKKESFPLTVTSAQKNPTAFYLCASSQGRGFFNQPQHFGDGTRLSIL.

The gene calls are TRBV30 and TRBJ2-1; 10 bases line up with TRBD2. The CDR3 spans 14 residues. In germline, CDR1 is GTSNPN, CDR2 SVGIG (reference sequence). After removal of 2 bases from V and 8 bases from J, the junction contained 6 bases not matched to a gene. The CDR3 nucleotides read TGTGCCTGGAGTTGGAGCGGGGGGGCAGATGAGCAGTTCTTC. The encoded protein is CAWSWSGGADEQFF.

V gene TRBV6-5 combines with J gene TRBJ2-1; a possible D gene is TRBD2 (6 bases). Germline V CDR1 and CDR2: MNHEY, SVGAGI. Trimming cost V 7 bases and J 8 bases, with 15 bases left between them. CDR3 length: 13 residues. CDR3 protein: CASILDYTHEQFF. In DNA, the CDR3 is TGTGCCAGCATCTTGGACTACACACATGAGCAGTTCTTC.

This chain links TRBV9 with TRBJ2-7; D may be TRBD1 (5 bases). The CDR3 is 15 residues long. Between the trimmed V and J ends, which lost 0 bases and 0 bases, there was a span of 10 bases. CDR1 is SGDLS, CDR2 YYNGEE, per germline. Here the CDR3 reads CASSVGRAPSYEQYF. In DNA form, the CDR3 reads TGTGCCAGCAGCGTAGGCAGGGCCCCCTCCTACGAGCAGTACTTC.

The rearrangement links TRBV10-3 to TRBJ1-2; TRBD1 is a possible D gene (5 bases). Germline V lookup: CDR1 ENHRY, CDR2 SYGVKD. Trimming stripped 0 bases from V and 0 bases from J, with 14 bases between. The CDR3 has 17 residues. The CDR3 bases are TGTGCCATCAGTGAGTCTAGGACATTTGGATCTAACTATGGCTACACCTTC. Its protein is CAISESRTFGSNYGYTF.

The chain links TRBV25-1 to TRBJ2-1, with 10 nucleotides matching TRBD1. The germline gives CDR1 MGHDK, CDR2 SYGVNS. This CDR3 has 14 residues. V lost 7 bases and J lost 6; bases outside the gene matches: 6. For the CDR3, the DNA is TGTGCCAGCAAGTCCGGGACAGGGGTCAATGAGCAGTTCTTC. It yields the protein CASKSGTGVNEQFF.

J is TRBJ2-2 and V is TRBV27; 7 bases are a match to TRBD2. The germline gives CDR1 MNHEY, CDR2 SMNVEV (reference sequence). This CDR3 comprises 12 residues. V lost 5 bases, J lost 9 bases, and 3 bases stayed unmatched. The CDR3 region is CASSGGGWELFF. In nucleotides, the CDR3 is TGTGCCAGCAGTGGGGGAGGGTGGGAGCTGTTTTTT.